A single sample is the source of the 12 T cell receptor beta chains below, sequenced in a study of T cell responses to AZD1222 COVID-19 vaccine. Libraries were prepared by immunoSEQ multiplex PCR; TCRdb keeps only in-frame clonotypes and omits some of them. The sample lists 200,000 or so clones; 93% were seen once. This material consisted of peripheral blood, taken 28 days after the second AZD1222 dose. These receptors were taken from an adult who received the AZD1222 COVID-19 vaccine.

The rearrangement uses TRBV4-1 and TRBJ2-7, with 8 bases matching TRBD2. The CDR3 sequence is 15 residues long. Germline V gives CDR1 MGHRA, CDR2 YSYEKL. The ends lost 1 base at V and 1 base at J; junction bases unmatched: 3. The CDR3: CASSQAGGSSYEQYF. Here the CDR3 DNA reads TGCGCCAGCAGCCAAGCGGGGGGGTCTTCCTACGAGCAGTACTTC.

The gene calls are TRBV15 and TRBJ2-2, with 14 bases aligning to TRBD2. Per the germline V gene, CDR1 is LNHNV and CDR2 is YYDKDF (reference sequence). This CDR3 is 17 amino acids long. V trimming: 5 bases; J trimming: 3 bases; junction bases outside the gene matches: 5. The CDR3 DNA follows: TGTGCCACCAGCTCCCGGACTAGCGGGGGGTACACCGGGGAGCTGTTTTTT. Translation: CATSSRTSGGYTGELFF.

A remark on this clone: Other nucleotide sequences in the sample specify the same CDR3. This chain uses TRBV5-1 with TRBJ2-2; the D gene is possibly TRBD1 (5 bases). V lost 4 bases and J 1 base, leaving 8 bases between the germline ends. The germline CDR1 and CDR2 sequences are SGHRS and YFSETQ. This CDR3 is 14 amino acids long. CDR3 loop: CASSRTLNTGELFF. The CDR3 DNA is TGCGCCAGCAGCAGGACATTGAACACCGGGGAGCTGTTTTTT.

This clone has only one observation. The J gene is TRBJ2-7, the V gene TRBV21-1; TRBD2 is the table's D call, not checked against the DNA. TRBV21-1 is a pseudogene segment. The CDR3 totals 17 residues. CDR3 in amino acids: CASSRLRTRLAPYEQYF. CDR3 nucleotides: TGTGCCAGCAGCCGACTAAGGACCAGGCTGGCTCCTTACGAGCAGTACTTC.

The V and J genes are TRBV9 and TRBJ1-1; D is uncertain. The CDR3 totals 13 residues. With 2 bases removed from V and 4 bases from J, the gap between germline ends came to 9 bases. The V gene's germline CDR1 is SGDLS and CDR2 YYNGEE. CDR3 in DNA: TGTGCCAGCAGCGTTGGCCGGGGCACTGAAGCTTTCTTT. It yields the protein CASSVGRGTEAFF. Full variable domain (missing parts from reference TRBV9 and TRBJ1-1): DSGVTQTPKHLITATGQRVTLRCSPRSGDLSVYWYQQSLDQGLQFLIQYYNGEERAKGNILERFSAQQFPDLHSELNLSSLELGDSALYFCASSVGRGTEAFFGQGTRLTVV.

The chain couples TRBV6-2 or TRBV6-3 to TRBJ1-5; 7 positions match TRBD1. The CDR3 contains 15 residues. J was trimmed by 2 bases and V by 2 bases; bases with no gene match: 3. Germline CDR1 is MNHEY and CDR2 is SVGEGT. Here the CDR3 DNA reads TGTGCCAGCAGTTACGGTCAGGGGGGCAATCAGCCCCAGCATTTT. As protein: CASSYGQGGNQPQHF.

The chain couples TRBV19 to TRBJ1-1, with unresolved D. V shed 5 bases and J shed 7 bases, with 17 bases lying between them. Germline V gene data show CDR1 as LNHDA and CDR2 as SQIVND (reference sequence). This CDR3 comprises 14 residues. DNA for the CDR3: TGTGCCAGTAGTCCGTTCGAGAACAATGGTGAAGCTTTCTTT. Protein product: CASSPFENNGEAFF.

The chain joins TRBV2 to TRBJ1-5, with 8 positions matching TRBD1. The germline V gene encodes CDR1 SNHLY and CDR2 FYNNEI. There are 13 residues in the CDR3. Germline trimming cut 7 bases from V and 7 bases from J; bases unmatched to any gene: 6. The CDR3 DNA is TGTGCCAGCAATCCAGGGGGCCAACAGCCCCAGCATTTT. Translation: CASNPGGQQPQHF. Drawing the rest from reference TRBV2 and TRBJ1-5, the complete variable domain is EPEVTQTPSHQVTQMGQEVILRCVPISNHLYFYWYRQILGQKVEFLVSFYNNEISEKSEIFDDQFSVERPDGSNFTLKIRSTKLEDSAMYFCASNPGGQQPQHFGDGTRLSIL.

The chain uses TRBV24-1 and TRBJ1-5; TRBD1 is a possible D gene (5 bases). The CDR3 is made up of 12 amino acids. Trimming stripped 4 bases from V and 7 bases from J, with 7 bases between. The germline CDR1 and CDR2 sequences are KGHDR and SFDVKD. Here the CDR3 DNA reads TGTGCCACCAGTGACGGGGGACAGCCCCAGCATTTT. It yields the protein CATSDGGQPQHF.

V and J are TRBV7-8 and TRBJ1-4; TRBD1 matches 8 bases. J lost 7 bases, V lost 4 bases, and 5 bases had no gene match. Germline V gene lookup returns CDR1 SGHVS and CDR2 FQNEAQ. The CDR3 has 14 residues. The CDR3: CASSSLTGVEKLFF. The CDR3 nucleotides read TGTGCCAGCAGCTCCCTGACAGGGGTTGAAAAACTGTTTTTT.

There are a few counts of this clone. The chain uses TRBV5-5 and TRBJ2-3; D gene ambiguous. With 5 bases removed from V and 2 bases from J, the gap between germline ends came to 15 bases. CDR1 SGHKS and CDR2 YYEKEE come from the germline V gene (reference sequence). This CDR3 region has 15 residues. The CDR3 region is CASRIDGLDTDTQYF. The DNA for the CDR3 is TGTGCCAGCAGGATTGACGGGTTGGACACAGATACGCAGTATTTT.

The chain is built from TRBV7-3 and TRBJ2-5, with D tentatively TRBD2 (5 bases). V was shortened by 4 bases and J by 4 bases, with 10 bases between the two germline ends. The germline V gene encodes CDR1 SGHTA and CDR2 FQGTGA. This CDR3 has 13 amino acids. CDR3 loop: CASSSTTSETQYF. CDR3 DNA: TGTGCCAGCAGCTCGACTACTTCAGAGACCCAGTACTTC.